This T cell receptor (beta chain) was recorded in a study of CD8 T cells in Susac syndrome. Study-wide results and caveats: Regarding the TCR sequencing and HLA analysis, the study admitted that a relatively small number of individuals were involved.

Random hexamers were used to reverse transcribe the RNA input (about 0.45 to 1 ug). TCR beta CDR3 was amplified by immunoSEQ covering 54 Vbeta and 13 Jbeta. TCRdb reprocessed the immunoSEQ multiplex PCR reads with MiXCR, giving one entry per CDR3 protein. The top ten clones hold 0.095% to 0.1% of a sample with some 120,000 distinct CDR3 sequences, approximately 94% of them seen once. Concerning this clonotype itself: The antigen remains undetermined.

V was trimmed by 5 bases and J by 0 bases, leaving 8 bases between them. Germline CDR1 reads MNHEY; CDR2 reads SVGAGI. This CDR3 spans 13 amino acids. TEMRA cells were FACS-enriched, with CD8+ and CD4+ T cells isolated negatively. The sample comprised CD4+ T cells from PBMCs. This TCR was sampled from a human donor in good health. The V gene is TRBV6-5, the J gene TRBJ2-7; tentative D call: TRBD1 (5 bases). CDR3 sequence: CASSRQNSYEQYF. CDR3 nucleotide sequence: TGTGCCAGCAGTCGACAGAACTCCTACGAGCAGTACTTC.